One and the same sample provided the 31 T cell receptor beta chains below, sequenced in a study of T cells in Graves' hyperthyroidism and ophthalmopathy. The investigators amplified TCR beta CDR3 regions from RNA transcripts. The HTBI primer set was used in a first-round RT-PCR of the TCR CDR3. TCRdb passed the multiplex PCR reads through MiXCR, listing each CDR3 protein once. The sample records roughly 500,000 distinct CDR3 sequences, approximately 22% being singletons. The sequenced sample was blood. The receptors originated from a woman in her 70s with Graves' ophthalmopathy.

V and J are TRBV30 and TRBJ2-7; possibly TRBD1 for D (6 bases). The CDR3 spans 14 residues. Germline V gives CDR1 GTSNPN, CDR2 SVGIG (reference sequence). The germline V and J ends were trimmed by 6 bases and 0 bases, with 15 bases remaining between them. The CDR3 reads CACLSRGSSYEQYF. CDR3 sequence (DNA): TGTGCCTGCCTTTCCAGGGGTAGCTCCTACGAGCAGTACTTC. Full variable domain (missing parts from reference TRBV30 and TRBJ2-7): SQTIHQWPATLVQPVGSPLSLECTVEGTSNPNLYWYRQAAGRGLQLLFYSVGIGQISSEVPQNLSASRPQDRQFILSSKKLLLSDSGFYLCACLSRGSSYEQYFGPGTRLTVT.

For the CDR3, the DNA is TGCGCCAGCAGCCCCGGGGGAGGGAGGAATGAAAAACTGTTTTTT. Translated, it gives CASSPGGGRNEKLFF. The J gene is TRBJ1-4, the V gene TRBV5-1; tentative D call: TRBD1 (5 bases). The germline CDR1 and CDR2 sequences are SGHRS and YFSETQ. This CDR3 region has 15 residues. V lost 4 bases to trimming and J lost 5 bases, with 15 bases between them.

This clonotype was counted ten times or more. This chain links TRBV2 with TRBJ2-3; perhaps TRBD1 as D (6 bases). Trimming took 5 bases from V and 3 from J, leaving 9 bases between them. This CDR3 comprises 13 residues. Germline CDR1 SNHLY, CDR2 FYNNEI. In DNA form, the CDR3 reads TGTGCCAGCAGTACAGGGTTGACAGATACGCAGTATTTT. Its translation: CASSTGLTDTQYF.

Concerning this clonotype itself: A much larger clone differs from this one at a single base, so this may be a read error. V gene TRBV6-1 combines with J gene TRBJ1-6, with no clear D. CDR1 is MNHNS and CDR2 is SASEGT in the germline V gene. V lost 8 bases and J 8 bases, leaving 13 bases between the germline ends. The length of the CDR3 is 13 residues. The CDR3 here is CASLIGIDSPLHF. As DNA, the CDR3 is TGTGCCAGCCTGATAGGGATTGATTCACCCCTCCACTTT.

The chain has TRBV19 and TRBJ1-2, with D possibly TRBD1 on 6 matching bases. CDR1 LNHDA and CDR2 SQIVND come from the germline V gene (reference sequence). Trimming shortened V by 0 bases and J by 6 bases, and 11 bases separated the two germline ends. The CDR3 has 14 amino acids. CDR3 DNA sequence: TGTGCCAGTAGTATAGACAGGGGAATGAATGGCTACACCTTC. Amino acids: CASSIDRGMNGYTF. The complete variable domain, with remaining parts taken from reference TRBV19 and TRBJ1-2, reads DGGITQSPKYLFRKEGQNVTLSCEQNLNHDAMYWYRQDPGQGLRLIYYSQIVNDFQKGDIAEGYSVSREKKESFPLTVTSAQKNPTAFYLCASSIDRGMNGYTFGSGTRLTVV.

This clonotype was picked up many times. The rearrangement joins TRBV7-2 to TRBJ1-6; TRBD1 might be the D (5 bases). Trimming removed 3 bases from V and 6 bases from J, with 12 bases in between. There are 15 residues in the CDR3. Germline-derived CDR1 and CDR2 are SGHTA and FQGNSA. The CDR3 loop is CASSFSGTANSPLHF. For the CDR3, the DNA is TGTGCCAGCAGCTTCAGCGGGACGGCTAATTCACCCCTCCACTTT.

In its sample, this clonotype was seen a few times. The rearrangement links TRBV6-1 to TRBJ2-3; TRBD2 is a possible D gene (6 bases). Trimming took 4 bases from V and 2 from J, leaving 16 bases between them. Germline V lookup: CDR1 MNHNS, CDR2 SASEGT. This CDR3 contains 16 residues. This CDR3 is CASSGASGLTTDTQYF. DNA of the CDR3: TGTGCCAGCAGTGGAGCGAGCGGACTAACCACAGATACGCAGTATTTT.

This clonotype showed up just a few times. The chain has TRBV7-6 and TRBJ2-2, with TRBD2 matching over 11 bases. This CDR3 is built from 17 residues. Germline assignment: CDR1 SGHVS and CDR2 FNYEAQ. Losses at the gene ends were 2 bases for V and 1 base for J; bases not matched to a gene: 3. CDR3 in amino acids: CASSLRLAGRNTGELFF. The CDR3 DNA sequence: TGTGCCAGCAGCTTAAGACTAGCGGGACGGAACACCGGGGAGCTGTTTTTT.

This clonotype has a count of ten or more. This sequence joins TRBV2 and TRBJ1-3; no definite D call. This CDR3 region has 16 residues. V lost 11 bases, J lost 0 bases, and 20 bases lay in between. Germline V gene lookup returns CDR1 SNHLY and CDR2 FYNNEI. The CDR3 sequence: CAVPGTDMSSGNTIYF. The CDR3 DNA sequence: TGTGCCGTACCGGGTACTGACATGAGCTCTGGAAACACCATATATTTT.

The J gene is TRBJ2-1, the V gene TRBV20-1, with D tentatively TRBD1 or TRBD2 (5 bases each). Germline CDR1 reads DFQATT; CDR2 reads SNEGSKA (reference sequence). The V and J ends lost 3 bases and 2 bases respectively, with 14 bases between them. CDR3 length: 15 amino acids. The DNA for the CDR3 is TGCAGTGCTAGTGGGGGTACCTATACCTACAATGAGCAGTTCTTC. Residues: CSASGGTYTYNEQFF.

This clonotype was detected ten times or more. This chain links TRBV2 with TRBJ2-1; D is possibly TRBD1 (5 bases). V was shortened by 8 bases and J by 6 bases, with 11 bases between the two germline ends. From germline, CDR1 is SNHLY and CDR2 FYNNEI. The CDR3 consists of 12 residues. CDR3 loop: CASGREINEQFF. The CDR3 DNA is TGTGCCAGCGGCAGGGAAATCAATGAGCAGTTCTTC.

V usage is TRBV4-1 and J usage is TRBJ2-3; TRBD2 agrees at 7 bases. Germline V lookup: CDR1 MGHRA, CDR2 YSYEKL. The length of the CDR3 is 16 residues. Trimming took 0 bases from V and 2 from J; bases not matched to a gene: 5. The CDR3 nucleotides read TGCGCCAGCAGCCAAGATTGGGGGAGGGCCACAGATACGCAGTATTTT. It specifies CASSQDWGRATDTQYF.

Many counts were recorded for this clonotype. The gene calls are TRBV28 and TRBJ1-2, with D unclear. V lost 2 bases to trimming and J lost 8 bases, with 12 bases between them. The CDR3 loop spans 13 amino acids. Germline V gene sequence: CDR1 MDHEN, CDR2 SYDVKM. As DNA, the CDR3 is TGTGCCAGCAGTTTAGGTGCGGTCGACGGCTACACCTTC. It translates to CASSLGAVDGYTF.

In its sample, this clonotype was seen a few times. V and J are TRBV9 and TRBJ2-1; weak D call: TRBD2 (5 bases). Trimming cost V 0 bases and J 0 bases, with 13 bases left between them. Germline CDR1 reads SGDLS; CDR2 reads YYNGEE. The length of the CDR3 is 17 residues. The CDR3 DNA is TGTGCCAGCAGCGTAGCTGAGGGCAGCCACTCCTACAATGAGCAGTTCTTC. This translates into CASSVAEGSHSYNEQFF.

This clonotype was seen a handful of times. V usage is TRBV28 and J usage is TRBJ1-1, with D perhaps TRBD1 (5 bases). Germline assignment: CDR1 MDHEN and CDR2 SYDVKM. CDR3 length equals 15 residues. V lost 7 bases, J lost 4 bases, and 19 bases lay in between. The CDR3 protein is CASTTQRGRGTEAFF. The CDR3 coding sequence is TGTGCCAGCACCACCCAGAGGGGCCGGGGCACTGAAGCTTTCTTT.

Only a few counts were recorded for this clonotype. The V gene is TRBV9, the J gene TRBJ1-1; a possible D gene is TRBD1 (5 bases). V dropped 3 bases and J dropped 5 bases, with 17 bases sitting between them. The CDR3 runs to 15 residues. Germline V lookup: CDR1 SGDLS, CDR2 YYNGEE. Here the CDR3 reads CASSARGGVGTEAFF. The CDR3 DNA reads as TGTGCCAGCAGCGCCCGCGGAGGGGTGGGGACTGAAGCTTTCTTT.

The chain couples TRBV20-1 to TRBJ1-2; no clear D gene. Trimming took off 4 bases at V and 4 bases at J, with 10 bases between the two ends. The germline V gene encodes CDR1 DFQATT and CDR2 SNEGSKA (reference sequence). The CDR3 runs 12 residues. The CDR3 coding sequence is TGCAGTGCTAAGGGCGGCCCCTATGGCTACACCTTC. It encodes CSAKGGPYGYTF.

This clonotype has only a few counts. The V and J genes are TRBV15 and TRBJ2-3; D possibly matches TRBD1 or TRBD2 (5 bases each). The germline gives CDR1 LNHNV, CDR2 YYDKDF (reference sequence). This CDR3 has 14 residues. V lost 0 bases, J lost 7 bases, and 11 bases lay in between. CDR3 loop: CATSRDRGEYTQYF. For the CDR3, the DNA is TGTGCCACCAGCAGAGATCGAGGGGAATATACGCAGTATTTT.

This clonotype has more than one count but fewer than ten. The V call is TRBV27, the J call TRBJ1-1, with D hard to call. Germline V lookup: CDR1 MNHEY, CDR2 SMNVEV (reference sequence). The V and J ends lost 8 bases and 4 bases respectively, with 14 bases between them. The CDR3 runs 13 residues. The CDR3 spells CASGLVSSTEAFF. The DNA for the CDR3 is TGTGCCAGCGGTCTGGTATCGAGCACTGAAGCTTTCTTT.

The table lists this clonotype with a few counts. This chain connects TRBV30 to TRBJ2-3; D ambiguous. The CDR3 sequence is 13 residues long. The V end lost 2 bases, the J end lost 6 bases, and 12 bases lay between the germline ends. The germline CDR1 and CDR2 sequences are GTSNPN and SVGIG (reference sequence). The CDR3 bases are TGTGCCTGGAGTAAGAGATCTGGGGATACGCAGTATTTT. Translated, it gives CAWSKRSGDTQYF.

The chain carries TRBV7-2 and TRBJ2-7; D is ambiguous. Germline V gene sequence: CDR1 SGHTA, CDR2 FQGNSA. This CDR3 region has 13 residues. V was shortened by 4 bases and J by 3 bases, with 10 bases between the two germline ends. The CDR3 nucleotides read TGTGCCAGCAGCTCGGTCGGGCGCTACGAGCAGTACTTC. Its protein product is CASSSVGRYEQYF.

This clonotype showed up just a few times. The chain uses TRBV7-2 and TRBJ1-6, with 7 positions matching TRBD1. Losses at the gene ends were 5 bases for V and 7 bases for J; bases not matched to a gene: 8. Looked up from germline, CDR1 is SGHTA and CDR2 is FQGNSA. CDR3 length equals 15 residues. CDR3 nucleotides: TGTGCCAGCAGCGCCCCGGGACAGAGGAATTCACCCCTCCACTTT. The encoded protein is CASSAPGQRNSPLHF.

In its sample, this clonotype was seen once. V is TRBV19 and J is TRBJ1-3; D call uncertain. Trimming took off 3 bases at V and 2 bases at J, with 11 bases between the two ends. Germline CDR1 LNHDA, CDR2 SQIVND (reference sequence). The CDR3 is 15 residues long. This chain's CDR3 is CASSIDWAPGNTIYF. DNA of the CDR3: TGTGCCAGTAGTATTGATTGGGCTCCTGGAAACACCATATATTTT.

The chain carries TRBV7-2 and TRBJ2-3; D unclear. V lost 4 bases and J 8 bases, leaving 10 bases between the germline ends. Germline loops: CDR1 SGHTA, CDR2 FQGNSA. The CDR3 is 12 amino acids. The CDR3 DNA sequence: TGTGCCAGCAGCTCAATCAGAAGTACGCAGTATTTT. Amino acid sequence: CASSSIRSTQYF.

The rearrangement uses TRBV30 and TRBJ2-5; the match to TRBD1 covers 8 bases. CDR1 GTSNPN and CDR2 SVGIG come from the germline V gene (reference sequence). V lost 3 bases, J lost 5 bases, and 11 bases stayed unmatched. The CDR3 spans 15 residues. CDR3 amino acids: CAWSNRGISWETQYF. The CDR3 DNA reads as TGTGCCTGGAGCAACAGGGGGATCTCTTGGGAGACCCAGTACTTC.

The rearrangement uses TRBV11-1 and TRBJ2-1, with 14 bases fitting TRBD2. The germline V gene encodes CDR1 SGHAT and CDR2 FQDESV (reference sequence). The CDR3 loop spans 17 amino acids. V shed 6 bases, J shed 3 bases, and the junction held 7 bases outside the gene matches. CDR3 nucleotide sequence: TGTGCCAGCAGACCACCGGGACTAGCGGGAGTCTACAATGAGCAGTTCTTC. The encoded protein is CASRPPGLAGVYNEQFF. The full variable domain, its missing parts supplied by reference TRBV11-1 and TRBJ2-1, is EAEVAQSPRYKITEKSQAVAFWCDPISGHATLYWYRQILGQGPELLVQFQDESVVDDSQLPKDRFSAERLKGVDSTLKIQPAELGDSAMYLCASRPPGLAGVYNEQFFGPGTRLTVL.

This clonotype was seen at least ten times. The chain joins TRBV11-2 to TRBJ2-7; D perhaps matches TRBD1 (5 bases). V was trimmed by 1 base and J by 3 bases, leaving 16 bases between them. This CDR3 has 16 amino acids. In germline, CDR1 is SGHAT, CDR2 FQNNGV. The CDR3 bases are TGTGCCAGCAGCTTAGGTGGTTGGGGCAGCTACTACGAGCAGTACTTC. Translated: CASSLGGWGSYYEQYF.

In this sample, this clonotype turned up many times. This rearrangement joins TRBV12-3 or TRBV12-4 to TRBJ1-2, with D perhaps TRBD1 (6 bases). Between the trimmed V and J ends, which lost 7 bases and 5 bases, there was a span of 26 bases. The CDR3 is made up of 17 amino acids. The CDR3 DNA sequence: TGTGCCAGCACCCCGGTTGGGGGGGCGCCTCAGGGGTATGGCTACACCTTC. This sequence encodes CASTPVGGAPQGYGYTF.

This clonotype was counted between two and nine times. J is TRBJ1-1 and V is TRBV29-1, with D possibly matching TRBD1 (5 bases). The CDR3 sequence is 12 residues long. Germline V lookup: CDR1 SQVTM, CDR2 ANQGSEA. V was shortened by 7 bases and J by 11 bases, with 20 bases between the two germline ends. Here the CDR3 DNA reads TGCAGCGGTGGGACTGGGGCATGGGGGGCTTTCTTT. This translates into CSGGTGAWGAFF.

The J gene is TRBJ1-6, the V gene TRBV28, with D unresolved. Germline CDR1 is MDHEN and CDR2 is SYDVKM. Between the trimmed V and J ends, which lost 6 bases and 5 bases, there was a span of 8 bases. This CDR3 is built from 13 residues. CDR3 sequence: CASSLEHNSPLHF. The DNA of the CDR3 is TGTGCCAGCAGCTTAGAGCATAATTCACCCCTCCACTTT.

The chain links TRBV2 to TRBJ2-7; D is uncertain. This CDR3 region has 15 residues. The germline gives CDR1 SNHLY, CDR2 FYNNEI. V lost 1 base and J 0 bases, leaving 10 bases between the germline ends. The CDR3 spells CASSEGVELSYEQYF. The DNA for the CDR3 is TGTGCCAGCAGTGAAGGGGTAGAACTCTCCTACGAGCAGTACTTC.